This TCR beta chain was obtained from a study of regulatory T cells in long-lasting Graves disease. Study results and caveats: Gene preferences differed: TRBV28, TRBJ1-2, TRBJ2-5 in persistent cases.

As regards this clonotype: Its target is unknown.

CDR3 length equals 15 residues. After removal of 2 bases from V and 6 bases from J, the junction contained 4 bases not matched to a gene. In germline, CDR1 is SGHDN, CDR2 FVKESK. Time point given: newly diagnosed GD, antithyroid drugs for less than 3 months. The TCR library used RNA extracted from PBMCs. Patients came through an endocrinology department, and that department was in Xi'an, China. Approximately 9-milliliter peripheral blood samples went into EDTA tubes. Through Arm-PCR of CDR3 regions and iRepertoire HTBI primers, TCR beta libraries were built. TCRdb re-analysed the multiplex PCR reads in MiXCR, keeping a single row per CDR3 protein. Altogether 360,000 or so distinct CDR3 sequences are present, around 15% being singletons, with the ten largest covering 20% to 25%. In addition, the sample was reused for a study of T cells in Graves' hyperthyroidism and ophthalmopathy. That work contributes: Researchers found most expanded thyroid clonotypes above 0.001 in blood as well.

The sequences come from peripheral blood mononuclear cells (PBMCs), collected at new diagnosis, from a patient treated with antithyroid drugs. The genes are TRBV14 and TRBJ2-5, with 12 bases matching TRBD2. This TCR was sampled from a woman between 18 and 30 years old with Graves disease. The CDR3 DNA reads as TGTGCCAGCAGCCAACTAACTAGCGGGAGGAAGACCCAGTACTTC. This translates into CASSQLTSGRKTQYF.